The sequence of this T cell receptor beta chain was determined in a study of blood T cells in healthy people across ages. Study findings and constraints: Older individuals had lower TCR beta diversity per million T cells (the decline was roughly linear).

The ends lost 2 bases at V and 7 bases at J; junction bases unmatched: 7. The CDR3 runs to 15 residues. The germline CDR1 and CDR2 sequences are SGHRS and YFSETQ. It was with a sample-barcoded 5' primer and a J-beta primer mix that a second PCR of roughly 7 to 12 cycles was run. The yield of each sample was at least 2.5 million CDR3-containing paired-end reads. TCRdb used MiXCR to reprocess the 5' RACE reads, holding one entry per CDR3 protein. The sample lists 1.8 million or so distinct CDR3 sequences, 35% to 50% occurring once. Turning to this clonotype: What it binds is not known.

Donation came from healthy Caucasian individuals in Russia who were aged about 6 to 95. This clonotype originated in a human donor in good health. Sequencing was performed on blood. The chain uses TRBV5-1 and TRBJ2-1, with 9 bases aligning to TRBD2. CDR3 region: CASSFGAGGQNEQFF. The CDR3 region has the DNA TGCGCCAGCAGCTTCGGCGCGGGGGGGCAAAATGAGCAGTTCTTC.